A selection of T cell receptor beta chains follows, all from one sample in a study of Tregs in tolerant kidney transplant recipients. Assay used: immunoSEQ multiplex PCR; TCRdb lists only in-frame clones, some missing. There are around 50,000 clones in the sample; 91% occur only once, and around 15% lies in the top ten. Here the sequenced sample was CD8+ T cells from blood (PBMCs), taken 24 months after the transplant. Receptor source: a human patient who received a combined kidney and bone marrow transplant. The T cells may come from the graft donor. Each CDR3 is given with its conserved first and last residue. A D gene is named only where the DNA matches it firmly. The size field is filled for only some rows; it gives once, few, many or a size class.

D gene,J gene,clone size,V gene,CDR3 protein,CDR3 DNA
TRBD2,TRBJ2-1,.,TRBV9,CASSTSSGSSYNEQFF,TGTGCCAGCAGCACATCTAGCGGGAGCTCCTACAATGAGCAGTTCTTC
.,TRBJ1-2,.,TRBV7-3,CASSLIGGLDGYTF,TGTGCCAGCAGCTTAATCGGGGGGCTCGATGGCTACACCTTC
.,TRBJ2-5,few,TRBV7-9,CASSLGTPQTQYF,TGTGCCAGCAGCTTAGGGACTCCCCAGACCCAGTACTTC
TRBD1,TRBJ1-2,.,TRBV4-3,CASSQEPTGNYGYTF,TGCGCCAGCAGCCAAGAACCGACAGGGAACTATGGCTACACCTTC
.,TRBJ2-1,.,TRBV19,CASSILSRGAYNEQFF,TGTGCCAGTAGTATTTTGTCCCGCGGAGCTTACAATGAGCAGTTCTTC
TRBD2,TRBJ2-5,.,TRBV28,CASSLRLAGEQETQYF,TGTGCCAGCAGTTTAAGGCTAGCGGGGGAACAAGAGACCCAGTACTTC
.,TRBJ2-7,once,TRBV7-7,CASSLALSYEQYF,TGTGCCAGCAGCTTAGCCCTGTCCTACGAGCAGTACTTC
.,TRBJ1-4,few,TRBV7-9,CASSLAWGTGEKLFF,TGTGCCAGCAGCTTAGCGTGGGGGACTGGGGAAAAACTGTTTTTT
TRBD2,TRBJ2-7,.,TRBV4-3,CASSQDGSSGASYEQYF,TGCGCCAGCAGCCAAGATGGGTCTAGCGGAGCTTCCTACGAGCAGTACTTC
.,TRBJ2-5,.,TRBV23-1,CASLTGPGTQYF,TGCGCCTCGTTGACAGGCCCGGGGACCCAGTACTTC
TRBD2,TRBJ2-1,once,TRBV5-6,CASSFGLAGERSYNEQFF,TGTGCCAGCAGCTTTGGACTAGCGGGAGAAAGGTCCTACAATGAGCAGTTCTTC
.,TRBJ2-3,.,TRBV9,CASSVSPTRSTDTQYF,TGTGCCAGCAGCGTATCACCTACTAGGAGCACAGATACGCAGTATTTT
.,TRBJ2-2,.,TRBV6-6,CASIKVRENGELFF,TGTGCCAGCATAAAAGTGAGGGAAAACGGGGAGCTGTTTTTT
TRBD2,TRBJ2-1,few,TRBV7-2,CASSSTSGPYNEQFF,TGTGCCAGCAGCTCGACTAGCGGCCCCTACAATGAGCAGTTCTTC
TRBD1,TRBJ1-1,.,TRBV19,CASSTGQGSWNTEAFF,TGTGCCAGTAGTACGGGACAGGGATCGTGGAACACTGAAGCTTTCTTT
TRBD1,TRBJ2-7,.,TRBV6-6,CASSPQGQGLSYEQYF,TGTGCCAGCAGTCCGCAAGGACAGGGCTTATCCTACGAGCAGTACTTC
.,TRBJ1-6,once,TRBV6-4,CASRLRGSWNSPLHF,TGTGCCAGCCGCCTTCGGGGATCATGGAATTCACCCCTCCACTTT
.,TRBJ1-2,.,TRBV21-1,CASSKRGPKVDGHGYTF,TGTGCCAGCAGCAAACGCGGCCCGAAGGTCGACGGTCATGGCTACACCTTC
.,TRBJ1-5,few,TRBV2,CASRGPYSNQPQHF,TGTGCCAGCAGGGGGCCTTATAGCAATCAGCCCCAGCATTTT
.,TRBJ2-7,.,TRBV7-6,CASSLAGVHEQYF,TGTGCCAGCAGCTTAGCGGGAGTGCACGAGCAGTACTTC
TRBD2,TRBJ2-1,.,TRBV7-8,CASSHQAGPFPDEQFF,TGTGCCAGCAGCCACCAAGCGGGGCCTTTTCCCGATGAGCAGTTCTTC
.,TRBJ1-5,.,TRBV4-1,CASSQAGYGGNQPQHF,TGCGCCAGCAGCCAAGCGGGGTATGGGGGCAATCAGCCCCAGCATTTT
TRBD1,TRBJ1-1,few,TRBV7-2,CASSPNRGDTEAFF,TGTGCCAGCAGCCCAAACAGGGGGGACACTGAAGCTTTCTTT
.,TRBJ1-6,.,TRBV4-1,CASSQFGDRLNSPLHF,TGCGCCAGCAGCCAATTCGGAGACAGGCTGAATTCACCCCTCCACTTT
.,TRBJ2-7,.,TRBV4-1,CASSQDIPYEQYF,TGCGCCAGCAGCCAAGACATTCCCTACGAGCAGTACTTC
.,TRBJ2-1,.,TRBV27,CASSLRSSYNEQFF,TGTGCCAGCAGTTTGCGGAGCTCCTACAATGAGCAGTTCTTC
.,TRBJ2-7,.,TRBV7-2,CASSVASAYEQYF,TGTGCCAGCAGCGTCGCTAGCGCCTACGAGCAGTACTTC
.,TRBJ2-1,.,TRBV29-1,CSVGGLSYNEQFF,TGCAGCGTTGGAGGGCTCTCCTACAATGAGCAGTTCTTC
.,TRBJ1-2,.,TRBV4-1,CASSQSSDGANYGYTF,TGCGCCAGCAGCCAATCTTCTGACGGGGCTAACTATGGCTACACCTTC
TRBD1,TRBJ2-7,.,TRBV7-9,CASSSGQACQYF,TGTGCCAGCAGCTCGGGACAGGCGTGCCAGTACTTC
.,TRBJ2-1,.,TRBV21-1,CASSRGTADNEQFF,TGTGCCAGCAGCAGGGGGACTGCCGACAATGAGCAGTTCTTC
TRBD1,TRBJ1-2,.,TRBV9,CASSAAGGAWYGYTF,TGTGCCAGCAGCGCCGCAGGGGGCGCCTGGTATGGCTACACCTTC
.,TRBJ2-5,once,TRBV30,CAWSPPGETQYF,TGTGCCTGGAGTCCCCCGGGAGAGACCCAGTACTTC
.,TRBJ2-7,.,TRBV5-6,CASSLGGGLRYEQYF,TGTGCCAGCAGCTTGGGGGGGGGCTTGAGGTACGAGCAGTACTTC
TRBD1,TRBJ2-7,.,TRBV7-2,CASSYSAPGQGWYEQYF,TGTGCCAGCAGCTACTCCGCTCCGGGACAGGGGTGGTACGAGCAGTACTTC
.,TRBJ2-7,few,TRBV5-6,CASSETTDYEQYF,TGTGCCAGCAGCGAGACAACTGACTACGAGCAGTACTTC
.,TRBJ2-7,.,TRBV14,CASSQDTYEQYF,TGTGCCAGCAGCCAAGATACCTACGAGCAGTACTTC
.,TRBJ1-4,.,TRBV7-9,CASSARGAVNEKLFF,TGTGCCAGCAGCGCCCGGGGGGCAGTTAATGAAAAACTGTTTTTT
TRBD2,TRBJ2-3,.,TRBV27,CASSLRGGSTDTQYF,TGTGCCAGCAGTTTACGCGGGGGTAGCACAGATACGCAGTATTTT
.,TRBJ2-4,.,TRBV9,CASSVEDNIAKNIQYF,TGTGCCAGCAGCGTAGAGGACAACATAGCCAAAAACATTCAGTACTTC
.,TRBJ1-4,.,TRBV5-5,CASSFDRSNEKLFF,TGTGCCAGCAGCTTCGACAGATCCAATGAAAAACTGTTTTTT
TRBD2,TRBJ2-7,few,TRBV5-8,CASSEGRRGDFEQYF,TGTGCCAGCAGCGAGGGGCGGCGGGGGGACTTCGAGCAGTACTTC
.,TRBJ2-1,.,TRBV4-3,CASSQWEFYEQFF,TGCGCCAGCAGCCAATGGGAGTTCTATGAGCAGTTCTTC
TRBD1,TRBJ1-5,few,TRBV6-5,CASSEDRVLQPQHF,TGTGCCAGCAGTGAGGACAGGGTCCTTCAGCCCCAGCATTTT
TRBD1,TRBJ1-2,.,TRBV5-6,CASSLGQLDGYTF,TGTGCCAGCAGCCTGGGACAGCTGGATGGCTACACCTTC
TRBD1,TRBJ1-1,.,TRBV5-6,CASSRGLGSTNTEAFF,TGTGCCAGCAGCAGGGGGCTAGGTTCTACGAACACTGAAGCTTTCTTT
.,TRBJ1-2,.,TRBV28,CASSTYFEDTTANYGYTF,TGTGCCAGCAGCACTTATTTTGAAGACACAACCGCTAACTATGGCTACACCTTC
TRBD1,TRBJ1-1,.,TRBV27,CASKTGGTEAFF,TGTGCCAGCAAGACAGGGGGCACTGAAGCTTTCTTT
TRBD1,TRBJ2-7,.,TRBV30,CAGHHRGAYEQYF,TGTGCCGGCCACCACAGGGGCGCCTACGAGCAGTACTTC
TRBD1,TRBJ2-7,once,TRBV19,CASSWGRGPDEQYF,TGTGCCAGTAGTTGGGGCAGGGGGCCCGACGAGCAGTACTTC
TRBD1,TRBJ1-2,.,TRBV7-9,CASRPTTGIYGYTF,TGTGCCAGCAGACCAACGACAGGGATCTATGGCTACACCTTC
.,TRBJ2-5,.,TRBV14,CASSPERDWRATQYF,TGTGCCAGCAGCCCGGAGCGAGACTGGCGTGCGACCCAGTACTTC
.,TRBJ2-7,once,TRBV9,CASSPLGGAFSYEQYF,TGTGCCAGCAGCCCTCTAGGAGGGGCGTTCTCCTACGAGCAGTACTTC
TRBD1,TRBJ1-3,.,TRBV5-4,CASSVGQSSGNTIYF,TGTGCCAGCAGCGTGGGACAGAGCTCTGGAAACACCATATATTTT
TRBD2,TRBJ2-1,.,TRBV5-1,CASSTRTSGNEQFF,TGCGCCAGCAGCACGCGGACTAGCGGCAATGAGCAGTTCTTC